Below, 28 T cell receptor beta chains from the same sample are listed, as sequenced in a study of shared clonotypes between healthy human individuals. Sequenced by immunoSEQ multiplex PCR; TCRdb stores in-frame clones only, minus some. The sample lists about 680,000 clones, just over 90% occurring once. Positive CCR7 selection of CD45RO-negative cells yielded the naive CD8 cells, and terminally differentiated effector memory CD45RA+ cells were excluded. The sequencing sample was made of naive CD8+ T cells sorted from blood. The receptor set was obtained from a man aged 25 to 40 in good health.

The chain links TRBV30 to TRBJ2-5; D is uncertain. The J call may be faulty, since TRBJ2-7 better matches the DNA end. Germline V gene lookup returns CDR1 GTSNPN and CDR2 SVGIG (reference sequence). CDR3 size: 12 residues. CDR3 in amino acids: CAWSVSDFEQYF. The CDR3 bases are TGTGCCTGGAGTGTATCTGATTTCGAGCAGTACTTC.

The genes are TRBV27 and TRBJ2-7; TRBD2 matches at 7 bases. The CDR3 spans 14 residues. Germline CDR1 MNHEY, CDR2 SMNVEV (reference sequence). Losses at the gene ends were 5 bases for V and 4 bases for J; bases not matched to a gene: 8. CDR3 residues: CASSNGGGGYEQYF. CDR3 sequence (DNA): TGTGCCAGCAGTAACGGCGGGGGAGGGTACGAGCAGTACTTC.

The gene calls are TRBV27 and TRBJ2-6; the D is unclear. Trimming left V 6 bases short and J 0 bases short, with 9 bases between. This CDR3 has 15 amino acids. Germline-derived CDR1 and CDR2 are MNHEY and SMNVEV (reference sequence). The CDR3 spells CASSVGISGANVLTF. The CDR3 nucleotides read TGTGCCAGCAGCGTAGGTATCTCTGGGGCCAACGTCCTGACTTTC.

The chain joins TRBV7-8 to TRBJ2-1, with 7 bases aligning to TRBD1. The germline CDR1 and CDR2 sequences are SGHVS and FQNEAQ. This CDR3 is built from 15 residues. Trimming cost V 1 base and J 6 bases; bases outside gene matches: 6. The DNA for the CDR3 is TGTGCCAGCAGCTTAGGGCCCACAGGGGCCAATGAGCAGTTCTTC. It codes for CASSLGPTGANEQFF.

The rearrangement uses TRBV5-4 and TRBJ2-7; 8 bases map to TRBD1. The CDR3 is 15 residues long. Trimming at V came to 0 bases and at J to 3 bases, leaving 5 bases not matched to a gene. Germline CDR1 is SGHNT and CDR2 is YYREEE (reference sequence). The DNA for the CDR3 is TGTGCCAGCAGCTTGGCAGGACAGGGACTCTACGAGCAGTACTTC. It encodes CASSLAGQGLYEQYF.

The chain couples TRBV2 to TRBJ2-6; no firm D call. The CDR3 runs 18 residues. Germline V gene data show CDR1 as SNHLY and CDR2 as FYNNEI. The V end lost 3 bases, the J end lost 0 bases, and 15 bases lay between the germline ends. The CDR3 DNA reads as TGTGCCAGCAGTGATAACCTCCAACTATCCTCTGGGGCCAACGTCCTGACTTTC. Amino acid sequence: CASSDNLQLSSGANVLTF.

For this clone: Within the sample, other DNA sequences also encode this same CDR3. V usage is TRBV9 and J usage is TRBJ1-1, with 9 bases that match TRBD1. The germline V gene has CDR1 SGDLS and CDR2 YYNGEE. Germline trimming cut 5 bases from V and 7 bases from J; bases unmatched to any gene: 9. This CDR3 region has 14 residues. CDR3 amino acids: CASSGTGFSDEAFF. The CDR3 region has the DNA TGTGCCAGCAGTGGGACAGGGTTTTCTGATGAAGCTTTCTTT.

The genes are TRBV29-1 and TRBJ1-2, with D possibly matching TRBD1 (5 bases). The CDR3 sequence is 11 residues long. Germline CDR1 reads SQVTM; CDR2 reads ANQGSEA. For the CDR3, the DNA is TGCAGTATTCAGGGAAAGTATGGCTACACCTTC. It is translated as CSIQGKYGYTF.

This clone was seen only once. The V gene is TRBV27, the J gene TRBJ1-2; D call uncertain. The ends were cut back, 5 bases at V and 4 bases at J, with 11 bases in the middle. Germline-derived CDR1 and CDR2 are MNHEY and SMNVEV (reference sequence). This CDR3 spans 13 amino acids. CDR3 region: CASSPWGSYGYTF. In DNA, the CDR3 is TGTGCCAGCAGTCCATGGGGATCCTATGGCTACACCTTC.

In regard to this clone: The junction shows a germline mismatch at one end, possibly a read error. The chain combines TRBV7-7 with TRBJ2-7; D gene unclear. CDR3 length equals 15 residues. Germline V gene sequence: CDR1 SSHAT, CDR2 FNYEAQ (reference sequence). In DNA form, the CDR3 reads TGTGCTAGCAGCTTAGGAAGCGATAGCTCCTACGAGCAGTACTTC. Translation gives CASSLGSDSSYEQYF.

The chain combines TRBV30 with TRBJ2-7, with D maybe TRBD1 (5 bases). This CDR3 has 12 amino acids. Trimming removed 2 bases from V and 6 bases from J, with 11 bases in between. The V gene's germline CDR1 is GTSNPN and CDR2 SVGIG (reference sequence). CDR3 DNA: TGTGCCTGGAGTCCTAACAGGATCGAGCAGTACTTC. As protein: CAWSPNRIEQYF.

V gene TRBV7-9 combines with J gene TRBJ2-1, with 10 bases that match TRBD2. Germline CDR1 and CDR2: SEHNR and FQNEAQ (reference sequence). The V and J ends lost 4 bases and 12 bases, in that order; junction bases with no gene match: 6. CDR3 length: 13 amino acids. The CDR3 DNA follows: TGTGCCAGCAGCTCCTCTATAGCGGGAGGGCAGTTCTTC. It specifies CASSSSIAGGQFF.

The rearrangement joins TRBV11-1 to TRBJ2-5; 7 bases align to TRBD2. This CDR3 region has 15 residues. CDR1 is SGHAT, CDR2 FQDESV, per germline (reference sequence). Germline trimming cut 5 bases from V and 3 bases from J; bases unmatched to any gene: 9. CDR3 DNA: TGTGCCAGCAGCCCCCCCTTGGCGGGAGAAGAGACCCAGTACTTC. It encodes CASSPPLAGEETQYF.

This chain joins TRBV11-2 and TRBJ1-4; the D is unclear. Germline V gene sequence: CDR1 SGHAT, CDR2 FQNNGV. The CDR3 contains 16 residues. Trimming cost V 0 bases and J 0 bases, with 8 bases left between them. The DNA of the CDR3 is TGTGCCAGCAGCTTAGAAGCCCGTTCAACTAATGAAAAACTGTTTTTT. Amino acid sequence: CASSLEARSTNEKLFF.

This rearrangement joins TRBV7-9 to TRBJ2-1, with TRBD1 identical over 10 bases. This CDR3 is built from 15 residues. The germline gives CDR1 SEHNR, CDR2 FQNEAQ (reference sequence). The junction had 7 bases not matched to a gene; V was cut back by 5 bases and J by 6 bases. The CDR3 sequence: CASSAPGTGVNEQFF. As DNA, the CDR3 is TGTGCCAGCAGCGCACCCGGGACAGGGGTCAATGAGCAGTTCTTC. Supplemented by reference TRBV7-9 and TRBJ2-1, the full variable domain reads DTGVSQNPRHKITKRGQNVTFRCDPISEHNRLYWYRQTLGQGPEFLTYFQNEAQLEKSRLLSDRFSAERPKGSFSTLEIQRTEQGDSAMYLCASSAPGTGVNEQFFGPGTRLTVL.

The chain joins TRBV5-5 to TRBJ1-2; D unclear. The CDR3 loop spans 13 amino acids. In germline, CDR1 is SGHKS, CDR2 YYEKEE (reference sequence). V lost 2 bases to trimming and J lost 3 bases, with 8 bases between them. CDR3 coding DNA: TGTGCCAGCAGCTTCGACTCCTACTATGGCTACACCTTC. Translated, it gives CASSFDSYYGYTF. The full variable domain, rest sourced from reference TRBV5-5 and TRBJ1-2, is DAGVTQSPTHLIKTRGQQVTLRCSPISGHKSVSWYQQVLGQGPQFIFQYYEKEERGRGNFPDRFSARQFPNYSSELNVNALLLGDSALYLCASSFDSYYGYTFGSGTRLTVV.

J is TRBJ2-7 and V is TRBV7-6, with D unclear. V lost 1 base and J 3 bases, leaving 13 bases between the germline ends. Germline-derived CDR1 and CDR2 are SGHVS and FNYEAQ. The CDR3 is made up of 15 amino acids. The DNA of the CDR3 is TGTGCCAGCAGCTTAGATCGCGGACGGGTCTACGAGCAGTACTTC. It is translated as CASSLDRGRVYEQYF.

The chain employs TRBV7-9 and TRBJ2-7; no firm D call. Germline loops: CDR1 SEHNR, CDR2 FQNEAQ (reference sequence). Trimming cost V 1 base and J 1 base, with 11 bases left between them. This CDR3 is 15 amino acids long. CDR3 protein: CASSLDEGLSYEQYF. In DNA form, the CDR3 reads TGTGCCAGCAGCTTAGATGAAGGGCTATCCTACGAGCAGTACTTC.

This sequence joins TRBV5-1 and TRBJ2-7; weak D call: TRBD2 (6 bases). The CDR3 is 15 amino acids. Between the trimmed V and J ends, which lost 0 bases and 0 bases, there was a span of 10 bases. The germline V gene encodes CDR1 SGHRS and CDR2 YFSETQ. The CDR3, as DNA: TGCGCCAGCAGCTTGGTCGGGAGAAGCTCCTACGAGCAGTACTTC. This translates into CASSLVGRSSYEQYF. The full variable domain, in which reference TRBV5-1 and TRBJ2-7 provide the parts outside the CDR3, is KAGVTQTPRYLIKTRGQQVTLSCSPISGHRSVSWYQQTPGQGLQFLFEYFSETQRNKGNFPGRFSGRQFSNSRSEMNVSTLELGDSALYLCASSLVGRSSYEQYFGPGTRLTVT.

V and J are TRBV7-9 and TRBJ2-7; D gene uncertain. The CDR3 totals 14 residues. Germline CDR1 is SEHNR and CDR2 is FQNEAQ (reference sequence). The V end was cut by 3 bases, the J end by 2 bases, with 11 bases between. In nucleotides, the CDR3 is TGTGCCAGCAGCTTTCAGTTTTCAGCCTACGAGCAGTACTTC. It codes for CASSFQFSAYEQYF.

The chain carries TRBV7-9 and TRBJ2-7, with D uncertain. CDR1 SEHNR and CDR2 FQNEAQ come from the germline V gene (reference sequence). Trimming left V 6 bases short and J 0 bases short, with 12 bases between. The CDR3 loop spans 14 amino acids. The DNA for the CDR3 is TGTGCCAGCAGTGGGTGGAGTAGCTCCTACGAGCAGTACTTC. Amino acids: CASSGWSSSYEQYF.

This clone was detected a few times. Here the CDR3 reads CASRPGLDAGELFF. Written as DNA, the CDR3 is TGTGCCAGCAGACCGGGACTAGATGCCGGGGAGCTGTTTTTT. This chain joins TRBV6-4 and TRBJ2-2; the match to TRBD2 covers 8 bases. This CDR3 is 14 amino acids long. V lost 6 bases, J lost 6 bases, and 6 bases stayed unmatched. Germline assignment: CDR1 MRHNA and CDR2 SNTAGT.

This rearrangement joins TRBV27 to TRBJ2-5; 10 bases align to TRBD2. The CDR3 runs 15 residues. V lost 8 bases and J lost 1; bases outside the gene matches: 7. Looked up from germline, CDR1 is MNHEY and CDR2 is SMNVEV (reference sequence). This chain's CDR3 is CASGGGTSVQETQYF. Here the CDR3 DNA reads TGTGCCAGCGGGGGAGGGACTAGCGTCCAAGAGACCCAGTACTTC.

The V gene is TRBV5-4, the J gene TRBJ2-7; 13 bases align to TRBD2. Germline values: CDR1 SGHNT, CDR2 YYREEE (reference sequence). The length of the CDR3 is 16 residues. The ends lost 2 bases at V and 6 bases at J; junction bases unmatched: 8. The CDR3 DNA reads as TGTGCCAGCAGCTTAGAGGGACTAGCGGGAACGGGCGAGCAGTACTTC. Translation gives CASSLEGLAGTGEQYF.

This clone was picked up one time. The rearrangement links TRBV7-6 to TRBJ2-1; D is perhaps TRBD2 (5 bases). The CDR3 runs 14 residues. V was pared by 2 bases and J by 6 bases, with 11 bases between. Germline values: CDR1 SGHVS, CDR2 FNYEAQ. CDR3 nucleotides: TGTGCCAGCAGCTTACAACTAGTAGGCAATGAGCAGTTCTTC. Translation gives CASSLQLVGNEQFF.

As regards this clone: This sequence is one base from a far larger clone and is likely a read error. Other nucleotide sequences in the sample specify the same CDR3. The CDR3 DNA reads as TGTGCCAGCAGCGAACTAGCGGGAGGCACAGATACGCAGTATTTT. It yields the protein CASSELAGGTDTQYF. The gene calls are TRBV13 and TRBJ2-3, with 11 bases matching TRBD2. Germline V gene lookup returns CDR1 PRHDT and CDR2 FYEKMQ (reference sequence). CDR3 length equals 15 residues. Trimming cost V 5 bases and J 1 base; bases outside gene matches: 2.

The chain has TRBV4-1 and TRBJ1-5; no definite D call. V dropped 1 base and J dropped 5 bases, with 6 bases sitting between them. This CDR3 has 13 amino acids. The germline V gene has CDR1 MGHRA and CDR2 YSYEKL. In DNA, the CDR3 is TGCGCCAGCAGCCAAGGGTGGGATCAGCCCCAGCATTTT. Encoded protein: CASSQGWDQPQHF.

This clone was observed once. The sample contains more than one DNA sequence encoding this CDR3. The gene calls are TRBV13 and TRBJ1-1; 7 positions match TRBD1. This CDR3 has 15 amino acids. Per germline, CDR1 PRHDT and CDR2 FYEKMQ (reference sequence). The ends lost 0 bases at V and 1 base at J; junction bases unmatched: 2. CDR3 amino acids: CASSLGQGGNTEAFF. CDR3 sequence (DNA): TGTGCCAGCAGCTTAGGGCAGGGGGGGAACACTGAAGCTTTCTTT.